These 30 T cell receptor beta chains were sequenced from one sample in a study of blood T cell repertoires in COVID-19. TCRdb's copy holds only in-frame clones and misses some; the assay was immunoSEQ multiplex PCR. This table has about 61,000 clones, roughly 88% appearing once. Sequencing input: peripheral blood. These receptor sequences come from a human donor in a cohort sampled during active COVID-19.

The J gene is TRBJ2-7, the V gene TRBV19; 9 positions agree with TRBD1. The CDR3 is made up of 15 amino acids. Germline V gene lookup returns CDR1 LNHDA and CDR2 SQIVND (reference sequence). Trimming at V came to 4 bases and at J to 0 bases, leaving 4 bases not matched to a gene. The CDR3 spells CASSTGTGTSYEQYF. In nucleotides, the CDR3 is TGTGCCAGTAGTACGGGGACAGGGACCTCCTACGAGCAGTACTTC.

CDR3 sequence: CASRLRTPFGEQYF. The CDR3 DNA follows: TGTGCCTCCCGACTGAGAACACCTTTTGGGGAGCAGTACTTC. V and J are TRBV30 and TRBJ2-7; D call uncertain. CDR1 and CDR2 from the germline V gene are GTSNPN and SVGIG (reference sequence). Trimming shortened V by 7 bases and J by 7 bases, and 23 bases separated the two germline ends. This CDR3 contains 14 residues.

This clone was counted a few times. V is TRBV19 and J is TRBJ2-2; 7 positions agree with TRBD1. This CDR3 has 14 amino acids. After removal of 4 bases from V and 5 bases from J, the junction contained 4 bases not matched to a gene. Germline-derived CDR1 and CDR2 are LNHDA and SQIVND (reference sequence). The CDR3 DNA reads TGTGCCAGTAGTACCCACAGGGGTACCGGGGAGCTGTTTTTT. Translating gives CASSTHRGTGELFF.

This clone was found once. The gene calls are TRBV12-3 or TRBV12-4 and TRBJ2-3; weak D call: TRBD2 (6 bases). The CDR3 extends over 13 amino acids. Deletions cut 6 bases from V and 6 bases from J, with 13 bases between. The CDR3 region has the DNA TGTGCCAGCAGACCCTGGGGGGAGGATACGCAGTATTTT. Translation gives CASRPWGEDTQYF.

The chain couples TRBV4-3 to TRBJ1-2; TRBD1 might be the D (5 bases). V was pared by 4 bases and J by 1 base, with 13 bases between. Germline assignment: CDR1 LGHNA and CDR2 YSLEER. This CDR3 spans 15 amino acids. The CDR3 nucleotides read TGCGCCAGCAGCCTAGGGTGGGGGGATAACTATGGCTACACCTTC. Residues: CASSLGWGDNYGYTF.

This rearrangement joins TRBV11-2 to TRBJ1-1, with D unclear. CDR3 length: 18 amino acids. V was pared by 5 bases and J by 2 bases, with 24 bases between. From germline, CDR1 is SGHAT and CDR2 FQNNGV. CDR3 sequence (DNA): TGTGCCAGCAGCGTCGGGAAGGGTCCCACCTCACCAAACACTGAAGCTTTCTTT. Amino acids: CASSVGKGPTSPNTEAFF.

For the CDR3, the DNA is TGTGCCAGCAGCTCAGACCCGGGACTTTCCTACGAGCAGTACTTC. Protein: CASSSDPGLSYEQYF. The chain recombines TRBV7-8 with TRBJ2-7; D may be TRBD2 (6 bases). V lost 4 bases and J lost 1, with 14 bases in between. The CDR3 is 15 residues long. Germline V gene sequence: CDR1 SGHVS, CDR2 FQNEAQ.

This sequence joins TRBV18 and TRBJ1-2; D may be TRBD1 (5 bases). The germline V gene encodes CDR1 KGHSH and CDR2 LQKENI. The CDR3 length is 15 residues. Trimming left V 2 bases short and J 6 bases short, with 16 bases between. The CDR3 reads CASSPGHRESDGYTF. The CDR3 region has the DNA TGTGCCAGCTCACCAGGACACAGAGAAAGCGATGGCTACACCTTC.

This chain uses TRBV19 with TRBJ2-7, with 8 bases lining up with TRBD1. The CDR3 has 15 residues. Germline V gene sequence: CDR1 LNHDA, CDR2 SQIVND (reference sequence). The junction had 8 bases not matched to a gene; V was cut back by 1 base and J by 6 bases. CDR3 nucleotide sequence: TGTGCCAGTAGTATAGCCCCCGGACAGGGTGTCGAGCAGTACTTC. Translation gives CASSIAPGQGVEQYF.

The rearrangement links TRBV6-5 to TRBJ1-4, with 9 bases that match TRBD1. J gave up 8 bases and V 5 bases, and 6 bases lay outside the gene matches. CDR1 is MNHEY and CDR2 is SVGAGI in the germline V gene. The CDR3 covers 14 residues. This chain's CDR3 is CASSHGTGQEKLFF. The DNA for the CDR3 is TGTGCCAGCAGTCACGGGACAGGGCAAGAAAAACTGTTTTTT.

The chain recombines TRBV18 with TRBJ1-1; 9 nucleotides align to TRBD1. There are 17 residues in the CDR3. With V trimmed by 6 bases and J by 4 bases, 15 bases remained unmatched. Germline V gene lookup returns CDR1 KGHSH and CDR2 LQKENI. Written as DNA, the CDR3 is TGTGCCAGCTCGCCGGAGGGGACAGGGAAGTTAGGCACTGAAGCTTTCTTT. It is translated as CASSPEGTGKLGTEAFF.

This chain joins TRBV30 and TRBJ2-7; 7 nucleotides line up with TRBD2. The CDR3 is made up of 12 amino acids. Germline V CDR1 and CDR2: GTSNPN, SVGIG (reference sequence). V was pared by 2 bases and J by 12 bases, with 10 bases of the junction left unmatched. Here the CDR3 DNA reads TGTGCCTGGAGTCCTTGGGGGAGGGGACCGTACTTC. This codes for CAWSPWGRGPYF.

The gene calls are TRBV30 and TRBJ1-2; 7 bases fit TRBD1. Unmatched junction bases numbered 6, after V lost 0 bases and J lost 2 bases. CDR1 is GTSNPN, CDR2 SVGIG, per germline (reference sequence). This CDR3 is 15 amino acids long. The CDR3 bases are TGTGCCTGGAGTGTACTAGGGGGCCTAAACTATGGCTACACCTTC. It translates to CAWSVLGGLNYGYTF.

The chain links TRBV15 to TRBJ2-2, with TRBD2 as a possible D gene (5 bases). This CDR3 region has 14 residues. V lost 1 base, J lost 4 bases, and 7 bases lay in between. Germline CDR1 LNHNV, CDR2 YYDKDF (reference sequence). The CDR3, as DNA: TGTGCCACCAGCAGAGCTAGCCTCACCGGGGAGCTGTTTTTT. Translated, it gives CATSRASLTGELFF.

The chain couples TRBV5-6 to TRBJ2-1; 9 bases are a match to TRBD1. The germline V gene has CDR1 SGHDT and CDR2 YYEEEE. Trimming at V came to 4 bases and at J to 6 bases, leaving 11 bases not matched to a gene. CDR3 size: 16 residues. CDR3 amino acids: CASSGQQGAWINEQFF. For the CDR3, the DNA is TGTGCCAGCAGCGGGCAACAGGGGGCGTGGATCAATGAGCAGTTCTTC.

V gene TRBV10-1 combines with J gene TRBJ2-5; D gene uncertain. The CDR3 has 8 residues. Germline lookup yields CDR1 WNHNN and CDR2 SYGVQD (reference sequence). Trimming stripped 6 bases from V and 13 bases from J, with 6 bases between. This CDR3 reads CASSARYF. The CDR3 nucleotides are TGCGCCAGCAGCGCCAGGTACTTC.

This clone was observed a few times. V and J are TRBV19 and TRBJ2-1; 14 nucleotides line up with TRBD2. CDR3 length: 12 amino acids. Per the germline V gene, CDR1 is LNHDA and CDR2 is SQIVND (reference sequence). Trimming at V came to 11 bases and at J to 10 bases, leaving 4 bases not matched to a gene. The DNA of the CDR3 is TGTGCCGCCGGACTAGCGGGGGGAGAGCAGTTCTTC. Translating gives CAAGLAGGEQFF.

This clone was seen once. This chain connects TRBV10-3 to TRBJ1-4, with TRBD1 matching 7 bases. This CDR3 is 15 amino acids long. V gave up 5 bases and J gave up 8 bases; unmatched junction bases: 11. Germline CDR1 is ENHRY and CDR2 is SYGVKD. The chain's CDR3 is CAISPGQGVGEKLFF. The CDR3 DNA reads TGTGCCATCAGTCCCGGGCAGGGGGTTGGAGAAAAACTGTTTTTT.

The CDR3 is CASQPGQGALNEQFF. The CDR3 DNA reads as TGTGCCAGCCAACCGGGACAGGGGGCGCTTAATGAGCAGTTCTTC. The chain is built from TRBV27 and TRBJ2-1, with TRBD1 matching 12 bases. V lost 8 bases and J lost 7; bases outside the gene matches: 9. This CDR3 contains 15 residues. CDR1 is MNHEY, CDR2 SMNVEV, per germline (reference sequence).

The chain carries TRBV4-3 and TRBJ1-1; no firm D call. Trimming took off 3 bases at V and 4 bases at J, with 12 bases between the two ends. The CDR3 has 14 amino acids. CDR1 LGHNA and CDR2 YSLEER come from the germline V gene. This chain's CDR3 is CASSQTLGFTEAFF. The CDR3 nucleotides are TGCGCCAGCAGCCAGACCTTGGGCTTCACTGAAGCTTTCTTT.

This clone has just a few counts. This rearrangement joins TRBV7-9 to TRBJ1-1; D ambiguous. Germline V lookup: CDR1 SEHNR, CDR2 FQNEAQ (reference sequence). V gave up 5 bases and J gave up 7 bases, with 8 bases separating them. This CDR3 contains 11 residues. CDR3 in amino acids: CASSPVGEAFF. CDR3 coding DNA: TGTGCCAGCAGCCCCGTCGGTGAAGCTTTCTTT.

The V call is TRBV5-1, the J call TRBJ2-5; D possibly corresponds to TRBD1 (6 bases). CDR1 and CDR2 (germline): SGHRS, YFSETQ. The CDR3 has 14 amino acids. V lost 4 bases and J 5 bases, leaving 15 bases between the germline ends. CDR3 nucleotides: TGCGCCAGCAGCGCCGAGGGGGTAGGGGAGACCCAGTACTTC. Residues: CASSAEGVGETQYF.

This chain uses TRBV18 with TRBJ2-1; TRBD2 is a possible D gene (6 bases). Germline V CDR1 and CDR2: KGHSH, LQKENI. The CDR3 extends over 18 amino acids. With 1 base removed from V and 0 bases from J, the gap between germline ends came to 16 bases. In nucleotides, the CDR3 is TGTGCCAGCTCACCACTTTCCCCTAGCGTGAGCTCCTACAATGAGCAGTTCTTC. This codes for CASSPLSPSVSSYNEQFF.

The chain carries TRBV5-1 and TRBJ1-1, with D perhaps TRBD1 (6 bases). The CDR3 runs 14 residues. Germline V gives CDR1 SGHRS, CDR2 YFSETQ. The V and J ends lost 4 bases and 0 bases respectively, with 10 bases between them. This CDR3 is CASSRDNMNTEAFF. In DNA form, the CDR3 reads TGCGCCAGCAGCCGGGACAACATGAACACTGAAGCTTTCTTT.

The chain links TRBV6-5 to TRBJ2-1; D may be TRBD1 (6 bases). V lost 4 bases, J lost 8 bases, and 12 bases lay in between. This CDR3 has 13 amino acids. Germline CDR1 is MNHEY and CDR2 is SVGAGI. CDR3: CASSSTGFHEQFF. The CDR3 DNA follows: TGTGCCAGCAGTTCTACAGGGTTCCATGAGCAGTTCTTC.

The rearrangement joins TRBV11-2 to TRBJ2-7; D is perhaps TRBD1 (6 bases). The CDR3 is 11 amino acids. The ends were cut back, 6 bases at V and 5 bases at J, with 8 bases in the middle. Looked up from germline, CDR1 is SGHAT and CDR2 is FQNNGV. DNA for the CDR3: TGTGCCAGCAGTCAGGGGAACGAGCAGTACTTC. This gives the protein CASSQGNEQYF.

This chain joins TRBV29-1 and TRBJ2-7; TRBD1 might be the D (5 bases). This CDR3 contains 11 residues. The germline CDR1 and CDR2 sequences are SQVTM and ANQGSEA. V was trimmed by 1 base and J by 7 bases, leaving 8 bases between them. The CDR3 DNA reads TGCAGCGTTGAAGCGAGGACAGAGCAGTACTTC. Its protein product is CSVEARTEQYF.

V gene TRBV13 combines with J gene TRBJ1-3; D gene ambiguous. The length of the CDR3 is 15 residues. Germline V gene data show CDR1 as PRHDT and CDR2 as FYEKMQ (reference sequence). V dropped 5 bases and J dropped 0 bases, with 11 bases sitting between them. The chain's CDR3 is CASSLGLNSGNTIYF. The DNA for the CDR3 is TGTGCCAGCAGCCTTGGACTGAACTCTGGAAACACCATATATTTT. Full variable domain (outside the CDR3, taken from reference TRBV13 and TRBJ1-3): AAGVIQSPRHLIKEKRETATLKCYPIPRHDTVYWYQQGPGQDPQFLISFYEKMQSDKGSIPDRFSAQQFSDYHSELNMSSLELGDSALYFCASSLGLNSGNTIYFGEGSWLTVV.

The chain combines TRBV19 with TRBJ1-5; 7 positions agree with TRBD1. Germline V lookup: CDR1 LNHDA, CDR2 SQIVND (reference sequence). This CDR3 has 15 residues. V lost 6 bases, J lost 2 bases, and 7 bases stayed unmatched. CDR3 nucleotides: TGTGCCAGTAGAAGCACAGGGGATGGCAATCAGCCCCAGCATTTT. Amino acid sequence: CASRSTGDGNQPQHF.

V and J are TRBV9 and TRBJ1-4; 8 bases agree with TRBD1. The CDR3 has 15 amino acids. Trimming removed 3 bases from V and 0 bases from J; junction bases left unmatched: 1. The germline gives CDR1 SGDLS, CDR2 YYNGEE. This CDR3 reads CASSAGQATNEKLFF. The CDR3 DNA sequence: TGTGCCAGCAGCGCGGGACAGGCAACTAATGAAAAACTGTTTTTT.